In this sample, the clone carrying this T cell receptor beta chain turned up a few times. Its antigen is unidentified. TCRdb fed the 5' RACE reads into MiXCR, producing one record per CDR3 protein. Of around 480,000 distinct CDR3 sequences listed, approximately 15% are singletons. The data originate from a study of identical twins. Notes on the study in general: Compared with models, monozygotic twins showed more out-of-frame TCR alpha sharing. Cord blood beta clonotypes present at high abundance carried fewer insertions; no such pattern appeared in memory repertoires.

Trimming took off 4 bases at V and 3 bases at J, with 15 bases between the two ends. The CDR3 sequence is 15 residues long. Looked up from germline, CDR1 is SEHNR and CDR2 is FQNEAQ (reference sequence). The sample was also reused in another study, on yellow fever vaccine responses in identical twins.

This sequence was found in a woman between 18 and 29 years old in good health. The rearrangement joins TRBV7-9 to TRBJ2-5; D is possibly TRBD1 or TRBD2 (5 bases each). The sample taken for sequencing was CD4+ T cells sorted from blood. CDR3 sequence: CASSSGTFGKETQYF. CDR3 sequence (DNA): TGTGCCAGCAGCTCTGGGACGTTCGGGAAAGAGACCCAGTACTTC.